The rows below give T cell receptor beta chains drawn from one sample of a study of shared T cell receptors in the human thymus. Sequencing used immunoSEQ multiplex PCR; TCRdb keeps in-frame clones, though not all of them. The data contain around 67,000 clones, roughly 96% of them seen just once; the ten biggest clones take up about 0.033%. Sequencing used thymocytes. These receptors were obtained from a human donor. CDR3s include the opening cysteine and the closing phenylalanine or tryptophan. D genes are given only for firm matches. The size entry is marked missing in some rows and otherwise reads once, few, many or a size class.

DNA,CDR3,D,V,J,size
TGTGCCAGCAGCCCGGGACAGGATAGCAATCAGCCCCAGCATTTT,CASSPGQDSNQPQHF,TRBD1,TRBV28,TRBJ1-5,-
TGTGCCCCCCGATCTCGCACGTCCCTAGGGCTCTTC,CAPRSRTSLGLF,-,TRBV5-8,TRBJ2-1,once
TGTGCCAGCAGCCGGGACATCAACTCTCTCTATGGCTACACCTTC,CASSRDINSLYGYTF,-,TRBV28,TRBJ1-2,-
TGTGCCAGCAGCCTACGTGGGACTAGCGGGGGGCCTGAGCAGTTCTTC,CASSLRGTSGGPEQFF,TRBD2,TRBV11-2,TRBJ2-1,-
TGTGCCAGCAGCAGGAAGGGTCCAGATACGCAGTATTTT,CASSRKGPDTQYF,-,TRBV6-6,TRBJ2-3,once
TGTGCCAGCAGCCGCCGGGACAGGGAATTCGATACGCAGTATTTT,CASSRRDREFDTQYF,TRBD1,TRBV4-2,TRBJ2-3,once
TGTGCCAGCGGGACTGGGGCCAACGTCCTGACTTTC,CASGTGANVLTF,-,TRBV7-3,TRBJ2-6,-
TGTGCCAGCAGCCTGGAGTTCTACGAGCAGTACTTC,CASSLEFYEQYF,-,TRBV28,TRBJ2-7,-
TGTGCCAACATGGACAGGGAAGGAGAGACCCAGTACTTC,CANMDREGETQYF,TRBD1,TRBV6-1,TRBJ2-5,-
TGCAGCGTGGGCCCGACAGGGGGCTTAGGAAACACCATATATTTT,CSVGPTGGLGNTIYF,TRBD1,TRBV29-1,TRBJ1-3,-
TGTGCCAGCAGCCCGCATACCCCAGGGACACACGAAGGAAATCAGCCCCAGCATTTT,CASSPHTPGTHEGNQPQHF,-,TRBV11-2,TRBJ1-5,-
TGTGCCAGTACCAAGCGGGGTCGCGGCAATCAGCCCCAGCATTTT,CASTKRGRGNQPQHF,-,TRBV19,TRBJ1-5,-
TGTGCCAGCAGTTTGCGGAGAGGGGCAAATAATAACACTGAAGCTTTCTTT,CASSLRRGANNNTEAFF,-,TRBV28,TRBJ1-1,-
TGTGCCAGCAGCCTCAAAGGGGAGGAAAGCTCCTACGAGCAGTACTTC,CASSLKGEESSYEQYF,-,TRBV16,TRBJ2-7,-
TGTGCCAGCTCACCACCGGGGTTTCTTAGCACCGGGGAGCTGTTTTTT,CASSPPGFLSTGELFF,-,TRBV18,TRBJ2-2,-
TGTGCCAGCGGACCGAGAGAAAAACTGTTTTTT,CASGPREKLFF,-,TRBV6-5,TRBJ1-4,-
TGTGCCTGGAGTACCCACAGGGAGGCCTTGATTAACTATGGCTACACCTTC,CAWSTHREALINYGYTF,-,TRBV30,TRBJ1-2,-
TGCGCCAGCAGTCAGCATAAAGAGGACAGTGAAGATACGCAGTATTTT,CASSQHKEDSEDTQYF,-,TRBV23-1,TRBJ2-3,once
TGCGCCAGCAGCCAACTCGAATGGGACAGCCTGTCCCCGGATGGCTACACCTTC,CASSQLEWDSLSPDGYTF,TRBD1,TRBV4-3,TRBJ1-2,-
TGCGCCAGCAGCCAGCTCCCGTCCACCGGGGAGCTGTTTTTT,CASSQLPSTGELFF,-,TRBV4-1,TRBJ2-2,-
TGTGCCAGCAGTCGCAGACAGGCCCACTATGGCTACACCTTC,CASSRRQAHYGYTF,-,TRBV6-5,TRBJ1-2,-
TGTGCCAGCAGTTTATCAAGGGGGACTCGGCCCCAGCATTTT,CASSLSRGTRPQHF,-,TRBV27,TRBJ1-5,-
TGTGCCAGTAGGATAACGGGGCAGGGGGCCCTCCCCCTCTCTGGGGCCAACGTCCTGACTTTC,CASRITGQGALPLSGANVLTF,TRBD1,TRBV19,TRBJ2-6,-
TGTGCCAGCAAGGGAATTAGGAACACTGAAGCTTTCTTT,CASKGIRNTEAFF,-,TRBV2,TRBJ1-1,-
TGTGCCAGCAGCCAAGGAGTGTGTCAGACCCCCTCTGGAAACACCATATATTTT,CASSQGVCQTPSGNTIYF,-,TRBV14,TRBJ1-3,-
TGTGCCATCAGTGAATCGGGACTAGGACGTACCGGGGAGCTGTTTTTT,CAISESGLGRTGELFF,TRBD2,TRBV10-3,TRBJ2-2,-
TGTGCCAGCAGTGAAGTAGGTTTGGAAGAAAAACTGTTTTTT,CASSEVGLEEKLFF,-,TRBV6-1,TRBJ1-4,once
TGTGCCACCAGCAGTCAGTCACGGAATAGGGGACAGGTACGATATAGCAATCAGCCCCAGCATTTT,CATSSQSRNRGQVRYSNQPQHF,TRBD1,TRBV15,TRBJ1-5,-